A selection of T cell receptor beta chains follows, all from one sample in a study of cytomegalovirus exposure and HLA in healthy donors. Sequencing was performed with immunoSEQ multiplex PCR; in TCRdb, only in-frame clones are kept and a portion is missing. Its clone listing holds roughly 220,000 clones. Sequenced material: PBMCs. The receptors come from a girl aged 2 to 10 in good health and CMV-seropositive. CDR3s include the opening cysteine and the closing phenylalanine or tryptophan. D genes are given only for firm matches.

CDR3 protein: CASSAAGANYEQYF
CDR3 DNA: TGTGCCAGCAGTGCGGCAGGGGCTAACTACGAGCAGTACTTC
V gene: TRBV2
D gene: NA
J gene: TRBJ2-7

CDR3 protein: CASVGRSNRRSLPREQYF
CDR3 DNA: TGTGCCAGCGTGGGTCGATCAAATCGACGGAGTCTTCCTCGCGAGCAGTACTTC
V gene: TRBV2
D gene: NA
J gene: TRBJ2-7

CDR3 protein: CASSFTGQGKGNYGYTF
CDR3 DNA: TGTGCCAGCAGCTTCACGGGACAGGGGAAGGGTAACTATGGCTACACCTTC
V gene: TRBV5-4
D gene: TRBD1
J gene: TRBJ1-2

CDR3 protein: CASSDLQISGNTIYF
CDR3 DNA: TGTGCCAGCAGTGACCTCCAGATCTCTGGAAACACCATATATTTT
V gene: TRBV2
D gene: NA
J gene: TRBJ1-3

CDR3 protein: CSVRLAGGMTQYF
CDR3 DNA: TGCAGCGTAAGACTAGCGGGAGGTATGACCCAGTACTTC
V gene: TRBV29-1
D gene: TRBD2
J gene: TRBJ2-5

CDR3 protein: CASSPLQGTDTQYF
CDR3 DNA: TGTGCCAGCAGCCCGCTCCAGGGTACAGATACGCAGTATTTT
V gene: TRBV9
D gene: NA
J gene: TRBJ2-3

CDR3 protein: CASSSPGFSGNTIYF
CDR3 DNA: TGTGCCAGCAGCTCCCCAGGGTTCTCTGGAAACACCATATATTTT
V gene: TRBV5-6
D gene: NA
J gene: TRBJ1-3

CDR3 protein: CASSQDGGNTEAFF
CDR3 DNA: TGTGCCAGCAGCCAAGATGGAGGGAACACTGAAGCTTTCTTT
V gene: TRBV4-2
D gene: NA
J gene: TRBJ1-1

CDR3 protein: CASQQTIENTEAFF
CDR3 DNA: TGTGCCAGCCAACAGACAATCGAGAACACTGAAGCTTTCTTT
V gene: TRBV28
D gene: NA
J gene: TRBJ1-1

CDR3 protein: CASSEALGQDFDEQFF
CDR3 DNA: TGTGCCAGCAGTGAAGCGCTAGGACAGGATTTCGATGAGCAGTTCTTC
V gene: TRBV6-1
D gene: TRBD1
J gene: TRBJ2-1

CDR3 protein: CASSPRGGGYTF
CDR3 DNA: TGTGCCAGTAGTCCGCGGGGGGGCGGCTACACCTTC
V gene: TRBV19
D gene: NA
J gene: TRBJ1-2

CDR3 protein: CASSEGLAATYEQYF
CDR3 DNA: TGTGCCAGCAGTGAAGGACTAGCCGCTACCTACGAGCAGTACTTC
V gene: TRBV6-1
D gene: TRBD2
J gene: TRBJ2-7

CDR3 protein: CASSLTTEETQYF
CDR3 DNA: TGTGCCAGCAGCTTGACGACAGAAGAGACCCAGTACTTC
V gene: TRBV5-4
D gene: NA
J gene: TRBJ2-5

CDR3 protein: CASSVQSGELFF
CDR3 DNA: TGTGCCAGTAGTGTTCAATCCGGGGAGCTGTTTTTT
V gene: TRBV19
D gene: NA
J gene: TRBJ2-2

CDR3 protein: CASSLQASGGKETQYF
CDR3 DNA: TGTGCCAGCAGCCTTCAGGCTAGCGGGGGGAAAGAGACCCAGTACTTC
V gene: TRBV7-6
D gene: TRBD2
J gene: TRBJ2-5

CDR3 protein: CASSRLAGGEGSYEQYF
CDR3 DNA: TGTGCCAGCAGCCGCCTAGCGGGCGGGGAGGGCTCCTACGAGCAGTACTTC
V gene: TRBV2
D gene: TRBD2
J gene: TRBJ2-7

CDR3 protein: CASRGLAGSPPYEQYF
CDR3 DNA: TGTGCCAGCAGAGGGTTAGCGGGAAGCCCCCCCTACGAGCAGTACTTC
V gene: TRBV11-2
D gene: TRBD2
J gene: TRBJ2-7

CDR3 protein: CASSLVWRAADEQFF
CDR3 DNA: TGCGCCAGCAGCTTGGTCTGGCGGGCTGCCGATGAGCAGTTCTTC
V gene: TRBV5-1
D gene: NA
J gene: TRBJ2-1

CDR3 protein: CASSPLGTAYEQYF
CDR3 DNA: TGTGCCAGCAGCCCTTTAGGGACAGCCTACGAGCAGTACTTC
V gene: TRBV7-9
D gene: TRBD1
J gene: TRBJ2-7

CDR3 protein: CASSSSGGQGANYGYTF
CDR3 DNA: TGTGCCAGCAGCTCCTCGGGGGGACAGGGGGCCAACTATGGCTACACCTTC
V gene: TRBV7-9
D gene: TRBD1
J gene: TRBJ1-2

CDR3 protein: CASSERTGGNQPQHF
CDR3 DNA: TGTGCCAGCAGTGAACGGACAGGGGGAAATCAGCCCCAGCATTTT
V gene: TRBV28
D gene: TRBD1
J gene: TRBJ1-5

CDR3 protein: CASREGPYNEQFF
CDR3 DNA: TGTGCCAGCAGGGAGGGACCCTACAATGAGCAGTTCTTC
V gene: TRBV27
D gene: NA
J gene: TRBJ2-1

CDR3 protein: CASSLEGGLAGVGELFF
CDR3 DNA: TGTGCCAGCAGCTTGGAGGGGGGACTAGCGGGAGTCGGGGAGCTGTTTTTT
V gene: TRBV5-6
D gene: TRBD2
J gene: TRBJ2-2

CDR3 protein: CASSRDRRYEQYF
CDR3 DNA: TGTGCCAGCAGTCGGGACAGGCGCTACGAGCAGTACTTC
V gene: TRBV28
D gene: TRBD1
J gene: TRBJ2-7

CDR3 protein: CASSLQENTEAFF
CDR3 DNA: TGTGCCAGCAGCTTACAGGAGAACACTGAAGCTTTCTTT
V gene: TRBV7-6
D gene: NA
J gene: TRBJ1-1

CDR3 protein: CSVDETGHYEQYF
CDR3 DNA: TGCAGCGTTGATGAGACAGGGCACTACGAGCAGTACTTC
V gene: TRBV29-1
D gene: TRBD1
J gene: TRBJ2-7

CDR3 protein: CASSQQAGVGANEQYF
CDR3 DNA: TGTGCCAGCAGCCAGCAAGCGGGAGTGGGGGCAAACGAGCAGTACTTC
V gene: TRBV11-2
D gene: TRBD2
J gene: TRBJ2-7

CDR3 protein: CASSLRLAGVYEQYF
CDR3 DNA: TGTGCCAGCAGCTTACGATTAGCGGGAGTCTACGAGCAGTACTTC
V gene: TRBV13
D gene: TRBD2
J gene: TRBJ2-7

CDR3 protein: CASSESVSSYEQYF
CDR3 DNA: TGTGCCAGCAGTGAAAGCGTTAGCTCCTACGAGCAGTACTTC
V gene: TRBV6-4
D gene: NA
J gene: TRBJ2-7

CDR3 protein: CASSLTGAIGTDTQYF
CDR3 DNA: TGCGCCAGCTCGCTTACAGGGGCAATTGGCACAGATACGCAGTATTTT
V gene: TRBV5-1
D gene: TRBD1
J gene: TRBJ2-3

CDR3 protein: CATRQEHYGYTF
CDR3 DNA: TGTGCCACCCGACAGGAACACTATGGCTACACCTTC
V gene: TRBV25-1
D gene: NA
J gene: TRBJ1-2

CDR3 protein: CASSSRLAGGPGGYNEQFF
CDR3 DNA: TGTGCCAGCAGCTCCAGACTAGCGGGAGGGCCCGGTGGATACAATGAGCAGTTCTTC
V gene: TRBV7-9
D gene: TRBD2
J gene: TRBJ2-1

CDR3 protein: CASSSSGQETQYF
CDR3 DNA: TGTGCCAGCAGTTCTAGCGGGCAAGAGACCCAGTACTTC
V gene: TRBV27
D gene: TRBD2
J gene: TRBJ2-5

CDR3 protein: CASSPDRPISGANVLTF
CDR3 DNA: TGCGCCAGCAGCCCCGACAGGCCAATCTCTGGGGCCAACGTCCTGACTTTC
V gene: TRBV5-1
D gene: NA
J gene: TRBJ2-6

CDR3 protein: CASSLGSRVEQYF
CDR3 DNA: TGTGCCAGCAGTTTAGGCTCGCGCGTCGAGCAGTACTTC
V gene: TRBV7-9
D gene: NA
J gene: TRBJ2-7

CDR3 protein: CASSGGRVQETQYF
CDR3 DNA: TGTGCCAGCAGTGGGGGGAGGGTGCAAGAGACCCAGTACTTC
V gene: TRBV6-1
D gene: TRBD2
J gene: TRBJ2-5

CDR3 protein: CASSPTPSGTYEQYF
CDR3 DNA: TGTGCCAGCAGCCCTACTCCTAGCGGAACCTACGAGCAGTACTTC
V gene: TRBV7-6
D gene: TRBD2
J gene: TRBJ2-7

CDR3 protein: CASSSGTGSLGLHF
CDR3 DNA: TGTGCCAGCAGTTCCGGGACAGGTTCCCTCGGCCTCCACTTT
V gene: TRBV2
D gene: TRBD1
J gene: TRBJ1-6

CDR3 protein: CASSYSRLTSYEQYF
CDR3 DNA: TGTGCCAGCAGTTATAGCCGACTTACCTCCTACGAGCAGTACTTC
V gene: TRBV6-5
D gene: NA
J gene: TRBJ2-7

CDR3 protein: CASRRDRAQAGNTIYF
CDR3 DNA: TGTGCCAGTCGCCGGGACAGGGCGCAGGCTGGAAACACCATATATTTT
V gene: TRBV19
D gene: TRBD1
J gene: TRBJ1-3